One and the same sample provided the 29 T cell receptor beta chains below, sequenced in a study of blood T cell repertoires in COVID-19. Measured with immunoSEQ multiplex PCR; TCRdb has only the in-frame clones, and not every one. The table shows approximately 350,000 clones, with about four fifths occurring only once. Sequenced sample: peripheral blood. The source is a man aged 25 to 45 with active or convalescent COVID-19.

Remarks on this clone: Distinct nucleotide sequences in the sample also encode this CDR3. The V gene is TRBV5-1, the J gene TRBJ1-1; D not resolved. This CDR3 is 13 amino acids long. CDR1 and CDR2 from the germline V gene are SGHRS and YFSETQ. Trimming pared 4 bases from V and 1 base from J, leaving 8 bases between. This CDR3 is CASSPQANTEAFF. The CDR3 nucleotides are TGCGCCAGCAGCCCCCAGGCGAACACTGAAGCTTTCTTT. Variable domain in full (rest from reference TRBV5-1 and TRBJ1-1): KAGVTQTPRYLIKTRGQQVTLSCSPISGHRSVSWYQQTPGQGLQFLFEYFSETQRNKGNFPGRFSGRQFSNSRSEMNVSTLELGDSALYLCASSPQANTEAFFGQGTRLTVV.

The chain has TRBV4-2 and TRBJ2-4; a weak D match, TRBD1 (5 bases). The CDR3 is 17 amino acids. The germline V gene encodes CDR1 LGHNA and CDR2 YNFKEQ. Trimming removed 4 bases from V and 0 bases from J, with 16 bases in between. CDR3 bases: TGTGCCAGCAGCCCCACCCCGGACACGGTAGCCAAAAACATTCAGTACTTC. It is translated as CASSPTPDTVAKNIQYF.

J is TRBJ2-3 and V is TRBV2, with 10 bases fitting TRBD1. With 4 bases clipped from V and 4 bases from J, the junction kept 5 bases outside the gene matches. This CDR3 comprises 15 residues. CDR1 is SNHLY and CDR2 is FYNNEI in the germline V gene. In nucleotides, the CDR3 is TGTGCCAGCAGTGTTCGGGACAGGGGAGCAGATACGCAGTATTTT. As protein: CASSVRDRGADTQYF.

This clone was counted between two and nine times. This chain links TRBV6-1 with TRBJ1-5, with TRBD1 as a possible D gene (6 bases). Germline-derived CDR1 and CDR2 are MNHNS and SASEGT. CDR3 length equals 14 residues. V was pared by 3 bases and J by 4 bases, with 10 bases between. CDR3 sequence: CASSEGARNQPQHF. CDR3 in DNA: TGTGCCAGCAGTGAGGGGGCACGTAATCAGCCCCAGCATTTT.

The J gene is TRBJ2-7, the V gene TRBV27; tentatively, D is TRBD2 (6 bases). V was clipped by 3 bases and J by 4 bases, with 7 bases between them. The germline V gene has CDR1 MNHEY and CDR2 SMNVEV (reference sequence). The length of the CDR3 is 12 residues. CDR3 DNA: TGTGCCAGCAGTTTCGGGAGTTACGAGCAGTACTTC. This gives the protein CASSFGSYEQYF.

The rearrangement links TRBV7-3 to TRBJ2-7; 8 bases are shared with TRBD2. Germline V CDR1 and CDR2: SGHTA, FQGTGA. V dropped 10 bases and J dropped 2; count of bases not matched to a gene: 13. The length of the CDR3 is 15 residues. CDR3: CAKSRNRGLAYEQYF. CDR3 bases: TGTGCCAAATCACGAAACCGGGGACTAGCCTACGAGCAGTACTTC.

V is TRBV29-1 and J is TRBJ2-1; 10 bases align to TRBD2. V gave up 6 bases and J gave up 5 bases; unmatched junction bases: 7. The CDR3 length is 14 residues. Germline CDR1 is SQVTM and CDR2 is ANQGSEA. CDR3 residues: CSVRTSGRDNEQFF. The CDR3 DNA reads as TGCAGCGTGAGGACTAGCGGTAGGGACAATGAGCAGTTCTTC.

The chain links TRBV4-1 to TRBJ1-5, with unresolved D. V was shortened by 1 base and J by 4 bases, with 17 bases between the two germline ends. From germline, CDR1 is MGHRA and CDR2 YSYEKL. The CDR3 extends over 17 amino acids. The CDR3 spells CASSQVVLFTQNQPQHF. CDR3 nucleotides: TGCGCCAGCAGCCAAGTCGTGTTGTTCACCCAGAATCAGCCCCAGCATTTT.

The CDR3 nucleotides read TGCGCCAGCAGCTTGGCGGGACAGAATTCACCCCTCCACTTT. Its translation: CASSLAGQNSPLHF. J is TRBJ1-6 and V is TRBV5-1; TRBD1 matches 7 bases. The CDR3 runs 14 residues. CDR1 is SGHRS, CDR2 YFSETQ, per germline. The junction had 1 base not matched to a gene; V was cut back by 0 bases and J by 7 bases.

This chain links TRBV5-5 with TRBJ1-2, with unresolved D. V gave up 0 bases and J gave up 0 bases, with 12 bases separating them. Germline-derived CDR1 and CDR2 are SGHKS and YYEKEE (reference sequence). The length of the CDR3 is 16 residues. The CDR3 DNA reads as TGTGCCAGCAGCTTGGTGGGAGACTTCGCTAACTATGGCTACACCTTC. Its protein product is CASSLVGDFANYGYTF.

The V and J genes are TRBV7-9 and TRBJ1-2; 9 bases map to TRBD1. This CDR3 is 15 amino acids long. V shed 3 bases and J 5 bases; nucleotides not matched to a gene: 7. Germline V CDR1 and CDR2: SEHNR, FQNEAQ (reference sequence). The CDR3 sequence is CASSFGTGKEYGYTF. The CDR3 DNA reads TGTGCCAGCAGCTTTGGGACAGGGAAAGAATATGGCTACACCTTC.

This clone was recorded a few times. The chain employs TRBV30 and TRBJ2-2, with D uncertain. Germline CDR1 is GTSNPN and CDR2 is SVGIG (reference sequence). Trimming took off 3 bases at V and 4 bases at J, with 6 bases between the two ends. The length of the CDR3 is 12 residues. This chain's CDR3 is CAWRRGTGELFF. CDR3 bases: TGTGCCTGGAGGCGCGGCACCGGGGAGCTGTTTTTT. Variable domain in full (rest from reference TRBV30 and TRBJ2-2): SQTIHQWPATLVQPVGSPLSLECTVEGTSNPNLYWYRQAAGRGLQLLFYSVGIGQISSEVPQNLSASRPQDRQFILSSKKLLLSDSGFYLCAWRRGTGELFFGEGSRLTVL.

The chain uses TRBV27 and TRBJ2-7; 7 bases are shared with TRBD2. The germline V gene has CDR1 MNHEY and CDR2 SMNVEV (reference sequence). The CDR3 totals 15 residues. V was pared by 2 bases and J by 7 bases, with 11 bases of the junction left unmatched. The CDR3 is CASSLRGVGVREQYF. The DNA for the CDR3 is TGTGCCAGCAGTTTACGGGGGGTAGGGGTTCGGGAGCAGTACTTC.

The chain recombines TRBV21-1 with TRBJ1-2. TRBV21-1 is a listed pseudogene. The CDR3 extends over 14 amino acids. The CDR3 region has the DNA TGTGCCCCGGAGGGTAGGGATCACAACTATGGCTACACCTTC. Translated, it gives CAPEGRDHNYGYTF.

V is TRBV10-3 and J is TRBJ2-5, with 7 positions matching TRBD2. The V and J ends lost 3 bases and 5 bases, in that order; junction bases with no gene match: 12. Per the germline V gene, CDR1 is ENHRY and CDR2 is SYGVKD. The CDR3 runs 16 residues. Written as DNA, the CDR3 is TGTGCCATCAGTGACCAAAGTCTGACTAGCAGGGAGACCCAGTACTTC. It yields the protein CAISDQSLTSRETQYF.

The chain carries TRBV6-2 or TRBV6-3 and TRBJ1-2, with 9 bases matching TRBD1. CDR1 is MNHEY and CDR2 is SVGEGT in the germline V gene. This CDR3 spans 13 amino acids. V lost 3 bases to trimming and J lost 8 bases; unmatched junction nucleotides: 4. CDR3 sequence reads: CASSYGTGNGYTF. The CDR3 coding sequence is TGTGCCAGCAGTTATGGGACAGGGAACGGCTACACCTTC.

The rearrangement uses TRBV27 and TRBJ1-1; possibly TRBD1 for D (6 bases). The CDR3 is made up of 14 amino acids. The germline V gene has CDR1 MNHEY and CDR2 SMNVEV (reference sequence). Deletions cut 6 bases from V and 2 bases from J, with 13 bases between. DNA of the CDR3: TGTGCCAGCAGGCCTCGGGACAAAAACACTGAAGCTTTCTTT. This sequence encodes CASRPRDKNTEAFF.

The CDR3 bases are TGTGCCAGCAGCTTAGGGACAGGGGGGTCCGGGGAGCTGTTTTTT. Translation gives CASSLGTGGSGELFF. The rearrangement joins TRBV7-8 to TRBJ2-2; 10 positions agree with TRBD1. Germline lookup yields CDR1 SGHVS and CDR2 FQNEAQ. CDR3 length: 15 amino acids. The J segment lost 6 bases and the V segment lost 1 base, leaving 2 bases of the junction unmatched.

The chain combines TRBV24-1 with TRBJ2-3; TRBD1 agrees at 10 bases. Germline V gene data show CDR1 as KGHDR and CDR2 as SFDVKD. This CDR3 contains 17 residues. With 1 base clipped from V and 5 bases from J, the junction kept 8 bases outside the gene matches. The CDR3 protein is CATSDLARTGGVDTQYF. Here the CDR3 DNA reads TGTGCCACCAGTGATTTAGCCAGGACAGGGGGAGTAGATACGCAGTATTTT.

This chain joins TRBV7-9 and TRBJ2-5, with TRBD2 identical over 13 bases. The V segment lost 4 bases and the J segment 5 bases; nucleotides outside the gene matches: 4. From germline, CDR1 is SEHNR and CDR2 FQNEAQ (reference sequence). The CDR3 is made up of 15 amino acids. Written as DNA, the CDR3 is TGTGCCAGCAGCTCCAGGGGACTAGCGGGGGAGACCCAGTACTTC. Amino acids: CASSSRGLAGETQYF.

A few counts support this clone. At the DNA level, this CDR3 is encoded by other sequences in the same sample as well. This chain links TRBV5-4 with TRBJ2-5; D is perhaps TRBD1 (5 bases). In germline, CDR1 is SGHNT, CDR2 YYREEE (reference sequence). CDR3 size: 14 residues. The V gene lost 0 bases and the J gene lost 1 base, with 7 bases spanning the gap. CDR3 in amino acids: CASSLGQIQETQYF. In nucleotides, the CDR3 is TGTGCCAGCAGCTTGGGACAGATCCAAGAGACCCAGTACTTC. The variable domain in full, with the rest retrieved from reference TRBV5-4 and TRBJ2-5, is ETGVTQSPTHLIKTRGQQVTLRCSSQSGHNTVSWYQQALGQGPQFIFQYYREEENGRGNFPPRFSGLQFPNYSSELNVNALELDDSALYLCASSLGQIQETQYFGPGTRLLVL.

This clone was observed at least ten times. This chain connects TRBV28 to TRBJ2-1; 7 nucleotides line up with TRBD1. The V gene's germline CDR1 is MDHEN and CDR2 SYDVKM. V shed 8 bases, J shed 8 bases, and the junction held 12 bases outside the gene matches. The CDR3 covers 14 residues. Here the CDR3 DNA reads TGTGCCAGCCACCGACCAGGACAGGCTCATGAGCAGTTCTTC. It yields the protein CASHRPGQAHEQFF.

The chain carries TRBV7-3 and TRBJ2-2; D unresolved. Looked up from germline, CDR1 is SGHTA and CDR2 is FQGTGA. The CDR3 loop spans 15 amino acids. Deletions cut 5 bases from V and 3 bases from J, with 13 bases between. The CDR3 loop is CASSREDDYTGELFF. The CDR3 nucleotides read TGTGCCAGCAGCAGAGAAGACGACTACACCGGGGAGCTGTTTTTT.

This clone appeared once. V and J are TRBV7-3 and TRBJ2-7; 9 nucleotides agree with TRBD1. CDR3 length: 14 residues. Germline V gives CDR1 SGHTA, CDR2 FQGTGA. Losses at the gene ends were 6 bases for V and 5 bases for J; bases not matched to a gene: 8. The CDR3 DNA is TGTGCCAGCAGTCCTTACAGGGGGCGAGACGAGCAGTACTTC. This sequence encodes CASSPYRGRDEQYF. Variable domain in full (rest from reference TRBV7-3 and TRBJ2-7): GAGVSQTPSNKVTEKGKYVELRCDPISGHTALYWYRQSLGQGPEFLIYFQGTGAADDSGLPNDRFFAVRPEGSVSTLKIQRTERGDSAVYLCASSPYRGRDEQYFGPGTRLTVT.

The rearrangement links TRBV6-5 to TRBJ2-2; the match to TRBD2 covers 9 bases. This CDR3 region has 15 residues. V gave up 7 bases and J gave up 1 base; unmatched junction bases: 4. Germline V gene sequence: CDR1 MNHEY, CDR2 SVGAGI. This chain's CDR3 is CASIRAGGNTGELFF. The DNA for the CDR3 is TGTGCCAGCATCAGAGCGGGAGGGAACACCGGGGAGCTGTTTTTT.

The J gene is TRBJ1-1, the V gene TRBV5-6; 9 bases fit TRBD1. The trim removed 0 bases at V and 2 bases at J, leaving 2 bases unmatched. Germline V gene data show CDR1 as SGHDT and CDR2 as YYEEEE. The CDR3 extends over 15 amino acids. The CDR3: CASSLGTGANTEAFF. The CDR3 nucleotides are TGTGCCAGCAGCTTGGGGACAGGGGCTAACACTGAAGCTTTCTTT.

This chain links TRBV7-2 with TRBJ2-3; D possibly corresponds to TRBD2 (5 bases). There are 14 residues in the CDR3. V was trimmed by 5 bases and J by 2 bases, leaving 11 bases between them. Germline CDR1 is SGHTA and CDR2 is FQGNSA. The CDR3, as DNA: TGTGCCAGCAGCCCCGGACTTAACACAGATACGCAGTATTTT. Its translation is CASSPGLNTDTQYF. The full variable domain, completed using reference TRBV7-2 and TRBJ2-3, is GAGVSQSPSNKVTEKGKDVELRCDPISGHTALYWYRQSLGQGLEFLIYFQGNSAPDKSGLPSDRFSAERTGGSVSTLTIQRTQQEDSAVYLCASSPGLNTDTQYFGPGTRLTVL.

This chain uses TRBV10-3 with TRBJ2-3, with 11 bases matching TRBD2. Looked up from germline, CDR1 is ENHRY and CDR2 is SYGVKD. The junction had 3 bases not matched to a gene; V was cut back by 7 bases and J by 3 bases. This CDR3 comprises 14 residues. The CDR3: CAIKVAGGTDTQYF. For the CDR3, the DNA is TGTGCCATCAAGGTAGCGGGGGGGACAGATACGCAGTATTTT.

This chain joins TRBV9 and TRBJ2-1, with TRBD1 as a possible D gene (7 bases). The germline V gene has CDR1 SGDLS and CDR2 YYNGEE. The CDR3 runs 19 residues. The V end was cut by 4 bases, the J end by 4 bases, with 27 bases between. The CDR3 DNA sequence: TGTGCCAGCAGCCCCCGGGACAGCTCTCTGAGGGGGGCTTACAATGAGCAGTTCTTC. This gives the protein CASSPRDSSLRGAYNEQFF.